This T cell receptor beta chain was identified during a study of long-term antiretroviral therapy in people with HIV. Points from the study as a whole: ART was followed by higher diversity that remained below transplant donor controls. Older ART regimens may have been in use when blood was drawn between about 2004 and 2018.

Comments on this clone: Its antigen is not known.

The J segment lost 3 bases and the V segment lost 1 base, leaving 11 bases of the junction unmatched. Germline loops: CDR1 SGHVS, CDR2 FNYEAQ. The CDR3 sequence is 18 residues long. The assay used was immunoSEQ (version v3.0), run at survey level. Sequenced by immunoSEQ multiplex PCR; TCRdb stores in-frame clones only, minus some. The repertoire holds about 36,000 clones, with around 94% as singletons. The clonotype originates from a woman between 45 and 60 years old with HIV. The chain uses TRBV7-6 and TRBJ2-5; 10 bases are a match to TRBD2. The specimen was unsorted PBMCs, collected 4.1 years after starting antiretroviral therapy. DNA of the CDR3: TGTGCCAGCAGCTTAGGACCCCTAGCGGGGGAGCCTAAAGAGACCCAGTACTTC. This sequence encodes CASSLGPLAGEPKETQYF.